These T cell receptor beta chains were read from a single sample in a study of blood T cell repertoires in COVID-19. The repertoire was sequenced with immunoSEQ multiplex PCR; TCRdb's copy has only in-frame clones and lacks some. The sample contains roughly 200,000 clones, about 85% of which appear only once. The sequencing input was peripheral blood. Receptor source: a woman aged 35 to 49 with COVID-19, enrolled during active disease. CDR3s include the opening cysteine and the closing phenylalanine or tryptophan. The order of the fields is D gene, V gene, clone size, J gene, CDR3 protein, CDR3 DNA. A D gene is named only where the DNA matches it firmly. Size values are once, few and many counts, or a class for expanded clones, and some rows have none.

d_call: TRBD2; v_call: TRBV11-2; clone_size: -; j_call: TRBJ2-7; cdr3_aa: CASSSTRLAGVEEQYF; cdr3_nt: TGTGCCAGCAGCTCCACCAGACTAGCGGGAGTAGAAGAGCAGTACTTC
d_call: TRBD1; v_call: TRBV29-1; clone_size: -; j_call: TRBJ2-2; cdr3_aa: CSGGQSGELFF; cdr3_nt: TGCAGCGGGGGACAGTCCGGGGAGCTGTTTTTT
d_call: TRBD1; v_call: TRBV30; clone_size: -; j_call: TRBJ1-6; cdr3_aa: CALEADRGSPLHF; cdr3_nt: TGTGCGTTGGAGGCGGACAGGGGCTCACCCCTCCACTTT
d_call: -; v_call: TRBV2; clone_size: few; j_call: TRBJ1-5; cdr3_aa: CASRGQYSNQPQHF; cdr3_nt: TGTGCCAGCAGGGGACAATATAGCAATCAGCCCCAGCATTTT
d_call: -; v_call: TRBV6-2/TRBV6-3; clone_size: once; j_call: TRBJ2-4; cdr3_aa: CASSYSGENIQYF; cdr3_nt: TGTGCCAGCAGTTACTCAGGGGAAAACATTCAGTACTTC
d_call: TRBD2; v_call: TRBV7-2; clone_size: -; j_call: TRBJ2-7; cdr3_aa: CASSLVPSGSYEQYF; cdr3_nt: TGTGCCAGCAGCTTAGTGCCTAGCGGGTCCTACGAGCAGTACTTC
d_call: -; v_call: TRBV7-2; clone_size: -; j_call: TRBJ1-1; cdr3_aa: CASCMSFMNTEAFF; cdr3_nt: TGTGCCAGCTGTATGTCCTTTATGAACACTGAAGCTTTCTTT
d_call: -; v_call: TRBV6-2/TRBV6-3; clone_size: -; j_call: TRBJ2-3; cdr3_aa: CASSLRPLGGDTQYF; cdr3_nt: TGTGCCAGCAGTCTACGGCCGCTTGGGGGGGATACGCAGTATTTT
d_call: -; v_call: TRBV5-1; clone_size: -; j_call: TRBJ2-7; cdr3_aa: CASSLVPAGHTTYEQYF; cdr3_nt: TGCGCCAGCAGCTTGGTTCCAGCGGGACACACAACCTACGAGCAGTACTTC
d_call: -; v_call: TRBV21-1; clone_size: once; j_call: TRBJ1-1; cdr3_aa: CASSPPTGLTTEAFF; cdr3_nt: TGTGCCAGCAGCCCACCGACAGGGTTAACGACTGAAGCTTTCTTT
d_call: TRBD2; v_call: TRBV10-2; clone_size: -; j_call: TRBJ2-3; cdr3_aa: CASSRTSGRVRTDTQYF; cdr3_nt: TGCGCCAGCAGCAGGACTAGCGGGAGGGTGAGGACAGATACGCAGTATTTT
d_call: -; v_call: TRBV29-1; clone_size: few; j_call: TRBJ1-4; cdr3_aa: CSGAAHEKLFF; cdr3_nt: TGCAGCGGGGCAGCCCATGAAAAACTGTTTTTT
d_call: TRBD2; v_call: TRBV2; clone_size: once; j_call: TRBJ2-3; cdr3_aa: CASSRTSGDTQYF; cdr3_nt: TGTGCCAGCAGCAGGACTAGCGGAGATACGCAGTATTTT
d_call: -; v_call: TRBV7-2; clone_size: -; j_call: TRBJ2-1; cdr3_aa: CASSQAGRQFF; cdr3_nt: TGTGCCAGCAGCCAGGCGGGTAGGCAGTTCTTC
d_call: -; v_call: TRBV28; clone_size: -; j_call: TRBJ1-2; cdr3_aa: CASNTEGYGYTF; cdr3_nt: TGTGCCAGCAACACAGAGGGTTATGGCTACACCTTC
d_call: -; v_call: TRBV7-6; clone_size: -; j_call: TRBJ2-7; cdr3_aa: CASSLARDGVDEQYF; cdr3_nt: TGTGCCAGCAGCTTAGCGCGGGACGGGGTCGACGAGCAGTACTTC
d_call: -; v_call: TRBV28; clone_size: once; j_call: TRBJ1-1; cdr3_aa: CASSLYRSSNTEAFF; cdr3_nt: TGTGCCAGCAGTTTGTACAGGAGTTCGAACACTGAAGCTTTCTTT
d_call: TRBD2; v_call: TRBV5-1; clone_size: -; j_call: TRBJ2-7; cdr3_aa: CASSLSGTSASYEQYF; cdr3_nt: TGCGCCAGCAGCTTGAGCGGGACTAGCGCTTCCTACGAGCAGTACTTC
d_call: -; v_call: TRBV5-4; clone_size: -; j_call: TRBJ1-1; cdr3_aa: CASSFWGVTEAFF; cdr3_nt: TGTGCCAGCAGCTTCTGGGGAGTAACTGAAGCTTTCTTT
d_call: -; v_call: TRBV2; clone_size: -; j_call: TRBJ2-3; cdr3_aa: CASMDFPMRDTQYF; cdr3_nt: TGTGCCAGCATGGACTTCCCAATGAGGGATACGCAGTATTTT
d_call: -; v_call: TRBV12-5; clone_size: -; j_call: TRBJ1-5; cdr3_aa: CASGLGPGGPQHF; cdr3_nt: TGTGCTAGTGGTTTGGGCCCGGGGGGGCCCCAGCATTTT
d_call: TRBD2; v_call: TRBV24-1; clone_size: -; j_call: TRBJ2-3; cdr3_aa: CATSDFAGGTDTQYF; cdr3_nt: TGTGCCACCAGTGATTTTGCGGGGGGCACAGATACGCAGTATTTT
d_call: TRBD2; v_call: TRBV3-1/TRBV3-2; clone_size: -; j_call: TRBJ2-1; cdr3_aa: CASSPGLAGGRYNEQFF; cdr3_nt: TGTGCCAGCAGCCCCGGACTAGCGGGGGGCCGATACAATGAGCAGTTCTTC
d_call: -; v_call: TRBV25-1; clone_size: few; j_call: TRBJ1-2; cdr3_aa: CASSESGRGYGYTF; cdr3_nt: TGTGCCAGCAGTGAATCCGGACGGGGCTATGGCTACACCTTC
d_call: TRBD1; v_call: TRBV10-1; clone_size: few; j_call: TRBJ1-3; cdr3_aa: CASSRDSGSGNTIYF; cdr3_nt: TGCGCCAGCAGTCGGGACAGTGGATCTGGAAACACCATATATTTT
d_call: -; v_call: TRBV20-1; clone_size: few; j_call: TRBJ2-1; cdr3_aa: CSAIKMREQFF; cdr3_nt: TGCAGTGCCATTAAAATGAGGGAGCAGTTCTTC
d_call: TRBD2; v_call: TRBV30; clone_size: -; j_call: TRBJ2-1; cdr3_aa: CAWRSGGSTYNEQFF; cdr3_nt: TGTGCCTGGAGATCGGGCGGGAGCACCTACAATGAGCAGTTCTTC
d_call: -; v_call: TRBV19; clone_size: once; j_call: TRBJ1-6; cdr3_aa: CASSIPEINSPLHF; cdr3_nt: TGTGCCAGTAGTATACCGGAGATCAATTCACCCCTCCACTTT
d_call: TRBD1; v_call: TRBV2; clone_size: -; j_call: TRBJ2-6; cdr3_aa: CASSEQGQGGNVLTF; cdr3_nt: TGTGCCAGCAGTGAACAGGGACAGGGGGGCAACGTCCTGACTTTC
d_call: -; v_call: TRBV5-1; clone_size: many; j_call: TRBJ1-5; cdr3_aa: CARNTGSSVPRPQHF; cdr3_nt: TGCGCCAGGAATACCGGGAGTTCCGTTCCGAGGCCCCAGCATTTT
d_call: -; v_call: TRBV12-5; clone_size: -; j_call: TRBJ1-1; cdr3_aa: CASGLQGHTEAFF; cdr3_nt: TGTGCTAGTGGCCTCCAGGGTCACACTGAAGCTTTCTTT
d_call: -; v_call: TRBV29-1; clone_size: -; j_call: TRBJ2-5; cdr3_aa: CSVEGFRGFQETQYF; cdr3_nt: TGCAGCGTTGAAGGATTCAGGGGATTCCAAGAGACCCAGTACTTC
d_call: TRBD2; v_call: TRBV15; clone_size: -; j_call: TRBJ2-1; cdr3_aa: CATSREPGTSGGSYNEQFF; cdr3_nt: TGTGCCACCAGCAGAGAACCCGGGACTAGCGGGGGCTCCTACAATGAGCAGTTCTTC
d_call: -; v_call: TRBV7-2; clone_size: once; j_call: TRBJ2-7; cdr3_aa: CASSLYRGYEQYF; cdr3_nt: TGTGCCAGCAGCTTATACCGAGGCTACGAGCAGTACTTC
d_call: TRBD1; v_call: TRBV10-3; clone_size: -; j_call: TRBJ2-7; cdr3_aa: CAIGTGTDYEQYF; cdr3_nt: TGTGCCATAGGAACCGGGACAGACTACGAGCAGTACTTC
d_call: -; v_call: TRBV12-3/TRBV12-4; clone_size: -; j_call: TRBJ2-3; cdr3_aa: CASSFRDTQYF; cdr3_nt: TGTGCCAGCAGTTTTAGAGATACGCAGTATTTT
d_call: -; v_call: TRBV25-1; clone_size: -; j_call: TRBJ1-5; cdr3_aa: CASSEVSPNQPQHF; cdr3_nt: TGTGCCAGCAGTGAGGTCAGTCCTAATCAGCCCCAGCATTTT
d_call: TRBD1; v_call: TRBV10-2; clone_size: once; j_call: TRBJ2-7; cdr3_aa: CATSGQGAHEQYF; cdr3_nt: TGCGCCACTTCGGGACAGGGGGCACACGAGCAGTACTTC
d_call: TRBD1; v_call: TRBV29-1; clone_size: -; j_call: TRBJ1-1; cdr3_aa: CSGRTGSRFTAFF; cdr3_nt: TGCAGCGGCCGGACAGGGTCAAGATTTACGGCTTTCTTT
d_call: TRBD1; v_call: TRBV11-2; clone_size: -; j_call: TRBJ1-6; cdr3_aa: CASSGTGSLTLHF; cdr3_nt: TGTGCCAGCAGCGGGACAGGGAGTTTGACCCTCCACTTT
d_call: TRBD1; v_call: TRBV4-3; clone_size: -; j_call: TRBJ2-2; cdr3_aa: CASSQDTGTGDTGELFF; cdr3_nt: TGCGCCAGCAGCCAAGATACAGGGACAGGGGACACCGGGGAGCTGTTTTTT
d_call: TRBD2; v_call: TRBV5-4; clone_size: -; j_call: TRBJ2-3; cdr3_aa: CASSLSGGGADTQYF; cdr3_nt: TGTGCCAGCAGTCTAAGCGGGGGTGGCGCAGATACGCAGTATTTT
d_call: TRBD1; v_call: TRBV10-3; clone_size: -; j_call: TRBJ1-2; cdr3_aa: CAIWGRTGGFGYTF; cdr3_nt: TGTGCCATCTGGGGGAGGACAGGGGGCTTTGGCTACACCTTC
d_call: -; v_call: TRBV7-6; clone_size: -; j_call: TRBJ1-2; cdr3_aa: CASSFIDAGPHGYTF; cdr3_nt: TGTGCCAGCAGTTTTATCGACGCAGGGCCCCACGGCTACACCTTC
d_call: TRBD1; v_call: TRBV10-3; clone_size: -; j_call: TRBJ2-7; cdr3_aa: CAIRGTGNPYEQYF; cdr3_nt: TGTGCCATCAGAGGGACAGGGAACCCCTACGAGCAGTACTTC
d_call: -; v_call: TRBV11-3; clone_size: -; j_call: TRBJ2-3; cdr3_aa: CASSLDRGVRATDTQYF; cdr3_nt: TGTGCCAGCAGCTTAGATCGTGGGGTCAGGGCTACAGATACGCAGTATTTT
d_call: -; v_call: TRBV4-1; clone_size: -; j_call: TRBJ1-4; cdr3_aa: CASSQRTNEKLFF; cdr3_nt: TGCGCCAGCAGCCAACGAACTAATGAAAAACTGTTTTTT
d_call: -; v_call: TRBV5-1; clone_size: few; j_call: TRBJ2-3; cdr3_aa: CASSFGTRQGTDTQYF; cdr3_nt: TGCGCCAGCAGCTTTGGAACTCGACAGGGCACAGATACGCAGTATTTT
d_call: -; v_call: TRBV9; clone_size: -; j_call: TRBJ1-3; cdr3_aa: CASTPVGSGNTIYF; cdr3_nt: TGTGCCAGCACCCCCGTCGGGTCTGGAAACACCATATATTTT